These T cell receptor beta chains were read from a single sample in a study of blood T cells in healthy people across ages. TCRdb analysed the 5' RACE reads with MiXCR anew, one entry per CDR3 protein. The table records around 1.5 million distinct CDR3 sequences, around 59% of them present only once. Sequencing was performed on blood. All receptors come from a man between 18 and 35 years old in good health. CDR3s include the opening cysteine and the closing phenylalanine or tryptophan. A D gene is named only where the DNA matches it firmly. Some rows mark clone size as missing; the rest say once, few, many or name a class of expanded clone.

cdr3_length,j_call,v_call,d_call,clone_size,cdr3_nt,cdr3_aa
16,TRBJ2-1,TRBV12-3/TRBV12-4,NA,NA,TGTGCCAGCAGTTCCCGGGACGCCCGTACCCACAATGAGCAGTTCTTC,CASSSRDARTHNEQFF
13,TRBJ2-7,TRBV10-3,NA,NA,TGTGCCACCAGTGAGTCGGGGAGATACGAGCAGTACTTC,CATSESGRYEQYF
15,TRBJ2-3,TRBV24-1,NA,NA,TGTGCCACCAGTGATTTTCGGACAGACGCCGATACGCAGTATTTT,CATSDFRTDADTQYF
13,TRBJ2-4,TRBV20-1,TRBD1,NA,TGCAGTGCTTTACAGGGGAACAAAAACATTCAGTACTTC,CSALQGNKNIQYF
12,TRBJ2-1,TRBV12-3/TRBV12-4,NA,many,TGTGCCAGCAGTCTCGATAGTGTTGAGCAGTTCTTC,CASSLDSVEQFF
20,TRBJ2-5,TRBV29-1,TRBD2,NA,TGCAGCGTTAGTGGTGGGATGGGGGACTACAGCTTGTTCTCCTACAATGAGCAGTACTTC,CSVSGGMGDYSLFSYNEQYF
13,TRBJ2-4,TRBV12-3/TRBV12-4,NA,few,TGTGCCAGCAGAGGCTTAGCAAGAAACATTCAGTACTTC,CASRGLARNIQYF
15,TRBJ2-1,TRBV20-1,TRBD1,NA,TGCAGTGCTAGGGGGACAGGGGGCTACTACAATGAGCAGTTCTTC,CSARGTGGYYNEQFF
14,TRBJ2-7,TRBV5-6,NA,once,TGTGCCAGCAGCCGCGCCGAGAGGTGGTACGAGCAGTACTTC,CASSRAERWYEQYF
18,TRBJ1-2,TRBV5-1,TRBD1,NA,TGCGCCAGCAGCTTGGCCCGGGACAGGGGCCACTCAAACTATGGCTACACCTTC,CASSLARDRGHSNYGYTF
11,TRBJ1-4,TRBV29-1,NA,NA,TGCGGGGGGGCGGAACATGAAAAACTGTTTTTT,CGGAEHEKLFF
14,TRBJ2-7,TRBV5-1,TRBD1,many,TGCGCCAGCAGCTGGACAGGGGGCTCCTACGAGCAGTACTTC,CASSWTGGSYEQYF
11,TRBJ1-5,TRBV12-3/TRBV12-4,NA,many,TGTGCCAGCAGTTTAAATCAGCCCCAGCATTTT,CASSLNQPQHF
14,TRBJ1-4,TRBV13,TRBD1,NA,TGTGCCAGCAGCAGACAGGGGGCCGGGGAAAAACTGTTTTTT,CASSRQGAGEKLFF
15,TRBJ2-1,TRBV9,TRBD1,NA,TGTGCCAGCAGTGCCCCGGGACAGGGGGTCAATGAGCAGTTCTTC,CASSAPGQGVNEQFF
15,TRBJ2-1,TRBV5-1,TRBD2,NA,TGCGCCAGCATAGGACTAGCGGAAGATTACAATGAGCAGTTCTTC,CASIGLAEDYNEQFF
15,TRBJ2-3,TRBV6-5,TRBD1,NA,TGTGCCAGCAGTTACCTAGACAGGGAAGGTGATACGCAGTATTTT,CASSYLDREGDTQYF
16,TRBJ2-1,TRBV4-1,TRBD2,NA,TGCGCCAGCAGCCAAGATTCGGCTAGCGGGTACAATGAGCAGTTCTTC,CASSQDSASGYNEQFF
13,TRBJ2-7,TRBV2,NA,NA,TGTGCCAGCAGTGAAGCGCAGATCTACGAGCAGTACTTC,CASSEAQIYEQYF
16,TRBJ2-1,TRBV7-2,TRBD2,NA,TGTGCCAGCAGATTTGACTTGGCGGGGGGGTACAATGAGCAGTTCTTC,CASRFDLAGGYNEQFF
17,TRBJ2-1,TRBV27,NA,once,TGTGCCAGCAGCTCCCCTGCTGGAGGAGTCAGCTACAATGAGCAGTTCTTC,CASSSPAGGVSYNEQFF
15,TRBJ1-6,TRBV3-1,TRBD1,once,TGTGCCAGCAGCCGACGGACAGGACTAAATTCACCCCTCCACTTT,CASSRRTGLNSPLHF
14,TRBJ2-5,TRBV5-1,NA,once,TGCGCCAGCAGCTTCTGGGGGCTTGACAGTGAGCAGTACTTC,CASSFWGLDSEQYF
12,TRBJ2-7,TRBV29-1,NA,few,TGCAGCGTTGAGGGGGCCGCCTACGAGCAGTACTTC,CSVEGAAYEQYF
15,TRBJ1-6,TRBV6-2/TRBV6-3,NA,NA,TGTGCCAGCAGGACGTTAAGGACGGAAAATTCACCCCTCCACTTT,CASRTLRTENSPLHF
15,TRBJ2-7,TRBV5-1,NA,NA,TGCGCCAGCAGAAGCGGAGGGGAAGCTTTCTACGAGCAGTACTTC,CASRSGGEAFYEQYF
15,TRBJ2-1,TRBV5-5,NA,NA,TGTGCCAGCAGCTTCGAGTCGTCGACTACTTTTGAGCAGTTCTTC,CASSFESSTTFEQFF
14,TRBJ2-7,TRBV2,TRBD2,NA,TGTGCCAGCAATGGACTAGCGGGACCCTACGAGCAGTACTTC,CASNGLAGPYEQYF
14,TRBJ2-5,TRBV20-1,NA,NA,TGCAGTGCTAGAGATCGGTTGCCGGAAGAGACCCAGTACTTC,CSARDRLPEETQYF
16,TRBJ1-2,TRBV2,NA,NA,TGTGCCAGCAGTGAAATGGGCGGCCGAGCTAACTATGGCTACACCTTC,CASSEMGGRANYGYTF
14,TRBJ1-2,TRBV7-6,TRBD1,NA,TGTGCCAGCAGCCCGCTAGACAGGGAGGTTGGCTACACCTTC,CASSPLDREVGYTF
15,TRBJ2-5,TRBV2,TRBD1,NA,TGTGCCAGCACAAAGGACAGGGGCGTTCAAGAGACCCAGTACTTC,CASTKDRGVQETQYF
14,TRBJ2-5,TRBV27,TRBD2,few,TGTGCCAGCAGTCTACGGACTAGGAGCGAGACCCAGTACTTC,CASSLRTRSETQYF
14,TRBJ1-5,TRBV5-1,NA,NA,TGCGCCAGCAGCTTGGGCGGGGATCCTCAGCCCCAGCATTTT,CASSLGGDPQPQHF
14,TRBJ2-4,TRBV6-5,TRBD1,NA,TGTGCCAGCAGCAGTACAGGGGGCGCGAACATTCAGTACTTC,CASSSTGGANIQYF
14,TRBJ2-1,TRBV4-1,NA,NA,TGCGCCAGCAGCCCCCCTGTGGCCTCGAGTGAGCAGTTCTTC,CASSPPVASSEQFF
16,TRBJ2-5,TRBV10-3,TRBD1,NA,TGTGCCATCAGTGAGTCACTAGGGACAGTGGGAGAGACCCAGTACTTC,CAISESLGTVGETQYF
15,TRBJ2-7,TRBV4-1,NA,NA,TGCGCCAGCAGCCAAGAGGATGCAAGCTCCTACGAGCAGTACTTC,CASSQEDASSYEQYF
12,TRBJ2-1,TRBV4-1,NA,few,TGCGCCAGCAGCATGGGAACCACGGAGCAGTTCTTC,CASSMGTTEQFF
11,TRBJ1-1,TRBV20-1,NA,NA,TGCAGTGCTAGTGTCCGGACTGAAGCTTTCTTT,CSASVRTEAFF
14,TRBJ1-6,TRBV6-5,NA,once,TGTGCCAGCAGTGACCGCCTGAATAATTCACCCCTCCACTTT,CASSDRLNNSPLHF
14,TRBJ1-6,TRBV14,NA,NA,TGTGCCAGCAGCGCCCGAAGGGACGGCTCACCCCTCCACTTT,CASSARRDGSPLHF
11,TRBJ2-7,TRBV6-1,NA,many,TGTGCCAGCAGGGACACCTACGAGCAGTACTTC,CASRDTYEQYF
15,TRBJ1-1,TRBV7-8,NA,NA,TGTGCCAGCAGCCTCGCCAGGGTTGGGTCAACTGAAGCTTTCTTT,CASSLARVGSTEAFF
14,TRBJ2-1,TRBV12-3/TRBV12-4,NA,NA,TGTGCCAGCAGTTTAGCGGATATTTACAATGAGCAGTTCTTC,CASSLADIYNEQFF
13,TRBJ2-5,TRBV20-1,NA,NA,TGCAGTGCTAGAGATCGGCGACAAGAGACCCAGTACTTC,CSARDRRQETQYF
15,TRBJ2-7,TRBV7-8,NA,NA,TGTGCCAGCAGCTTCCAACAGGGTTACTTGAATGAGCAGTACTTC,CASSFQQGYLNEQYF
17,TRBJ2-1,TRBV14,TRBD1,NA,TGTGCCAGCAGCCACGGACCGGGACAGGGGATGAGGAATGAGCAGTTCTTC,CASSHGPGQGMRNEQFF
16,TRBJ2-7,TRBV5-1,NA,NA,TGCGCCAGCAGCTTGGCCGGTGTGGGTCTCGGATACGAGCAGTACTTC,CASSLAGVGLGYEQYF
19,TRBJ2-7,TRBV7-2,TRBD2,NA,TGTGCCAGCAGCCCCGCACCGGTTGGGCGGGAGGGGAGCTCCTACGAGCAGTACTTC,CASSPAPVGREGSSYEQYF
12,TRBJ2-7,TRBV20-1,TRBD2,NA,TGCAGTGCTAGGGGACTAAACTACGAGCAGTACTTC,CSARGLNYEQYF
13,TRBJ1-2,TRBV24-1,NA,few,TGTGCCACCCCGTTTTTCAGGAGTTATGGCTACACCTTC,CATPFFRSYGYTF
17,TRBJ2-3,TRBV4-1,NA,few,TGCGCCAGCAGCCTCACTATAATCGGGAGAGGCACAGATACGCAGTATTTT,CASSLTIIGRGTDTQYF
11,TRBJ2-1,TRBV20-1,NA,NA,TGCAGTGCTAGAGAAGTGACTGAGCAGTTCTTC,CSAREVTEQFF